This T cell receptor beta chain was identified during a study of blood T cell repertoires in COVID-19. In the original analysis: Amplification from reference gene primers served as the basis for estimated nucleated cell counts. TCRdb's copy holds only in-frame clones and misses some; the assay was immunoSEQ multiplex PCR. Clone size and the V and J calls come from that table; the DNA yielded D and trimming. The sample records about 100,000 clones, roughly 92% being singletons. Germline V gene lookup returns CDR1 MGHRA and CDR2 YSYEKL. Trimming shortened V by 0 bases and J by 2 bases, and 7 bases separated the two germline ends. The CDR3 has 14 residues. This clone was observed a single time.

The gene calls are TRBV4-1 and TRBJ1-1; unclear D gene. Material: peripheral blood. This receptor was obtained from a man between 45 and 60 years old with active COVID-19. The CDR3 nucleotides are TGCGCCAGCAGCCAAGACAGGTACAACACTGAAGCTTTCTTT. The encoded protein is CASSQDRYNTEAFF.